One and the same sample provided the 24 T cell receptor beta chains below, sequenced in a study of PD-1 blockade in classical Hodgkin lymphoma. TCRdb keeps only in-frame clones here, not all; method: immunoSEQ multiplex PCR. The sample contains 46,000 or so clones, around 82% of which appear only once. Each patient's relapse followed autologous stem cell transplantation, and brentuximab vedotin exposure varied. The sample here was peripheral blood mononuclear cells (PBMCs), taken before the second cycle of nivolumab. These receptors came from a human donor with classical Hodgkin lymphoma.

The chain is built from TRBV10-3 and TRBJ2-7; TRBD1 or TRBD2 may be the D gene (6 bases each). Germline assignment: CDR1 ENHRY and CDR2 SYGVKD. CDR3 length: 14 residues. Trimming removed 3 bases at V and 6 bases at J, with 15 bases between. Here the CDR3 DNA reads TGTGCCATCAGTGAACCCTCCCGGGGGCGCGAGCAGTACTTC. Translation gives CAISEPSRGREQYF.

The chain is built from TRBV9 and TRBJ2-3; possible D gene TRBD2, 5 bases. Between the trimmed V and J ends, which lost 1 base and 3 bases, there was a span of 15 bases. CDR1 is SGDLS, CDR2 YYNGEE, per germline. CDR3 length: 16 residues. The CDR3 sequence: CASSVMGARITDTQYF. Written as DNA, the CDR3 is TGTGCCAGCAGCGTAATGGGAGCGCGGATTACAGATACGCAGTATTTT.

The chain uses TRBV27 and TRBJ2-1, with a tentative D call TRBD1 (5 bases). The germline V gene has CDR1 MNHEY and CDR2 SMNVEV (reference sequence). V gave up 2 bases and J gave up 3 bases, with 11 bases separating them. This CDR3 is 15 amino acids long. CDR3 nucleotides: TGTGCCAGCAGTTTAACAGGCAACCTCTACAATGAGCAGTTCTTC. It specifies CASSLTGNLYNEQFF.

The chain joins TRBV2 to TRBJ1-1, with 8 bases fitting TRBD1. The length of the CDR3 is 14 residues. V trimming: 2 bases; J trimming: 10 bases; junction bases outside the gene matches: 9. Germline assignment: CDR1 SNHLY and CDR2 FYNNEI. The CDR3 is CASSEQGAYMRAFF. The CDR3 region has the DNA TGTGCCAGCAGTGAACAGGGGGCCTATATGAGAGCTTTCTTT. Looking up the rest from reference TRBV2 and TRBJ1-1 gives the full variable domain: EPEVTQTPSHQVTQMGQEVILRCVPISNHLYFYWYRQILGQKVEFLVSFYNNEISEKSEIFDDQFSVERPDGSNFTLKIRSTKLEDSAMYFCASSEQGAYMRAFFGQGTRLTVV.

CDR3 bases: TGTGCCACCAGCAGACATAGCGGGGGGCAAGAGACCCAGTACTTC. Protein sequence: CATSRHSGGQETQYF. The chain combines TRBV15 with TRBJ2-5; TRBD2 matches 10 bases. Germline trimming cut 2 bases from V and 2 bases from J; bases unmatched to any gene: 2. Germline CDR1 and CDR2: LNHNV and YYDKDF (reference sequence). This CDR3 is built from 15 residues. Based on the CDR3 plus reference TRBV15 and TRBJ2-5, the full variable domain is DAMVIQNPRYQVTQFGKPVTLSCSQTLNHNVMYWYQQKSSQAPKLLFHYYDKDFNNEADTPDNFQSRRPNTSFCFLDIRSPGLGDTAMYLCATSRHSGGQETQYFGPGTRLLVL.

V is TRBV19 and J is TRBJ1-2, with TRBD1 matching over 7 bases. The germline gives CDR1 LNHDA, CDR2 SQIVND (reference sequence). V lost 3 bases, J lost 0 bases, and 4 bases stayed unmatched. The CDR3 has 15 amino acids. CDR3 nucleotides: TGTGCCAGTAGTATTGAACAGGGGACTAACTATGGCTACACCTTC. Its translation is CASSIEQGTNYGYTF.

This chain connects TRBV30 to TRBJ1-3; 11 bases agree with TRBD1. CDR1 and CDR2 from the germline V gene are GTSNPN and SVGIG (reference sequence). Germline trimming cut 2 bases from V and 4 bases from J; bases unmatched to any gene: 7. This CDR3 spans 16 amino acids. This chain's CDR3 is CAWSSGTGGSGNTIYF. CDR3 DNA sequence: TGTGCCTGGAGTTCCGGGACAGGGGGTTCAGGAAACACCATATATTTT.

The chain links TRBV19 to TRBJ1-3, with D hard to call. Germline-derived CDR1 and CDR2 are LNHDA and SQIVND (reference sequence). CDR3 length equals 15 residues. Between the trimmed V and J ends, which lost 2 bases and 0 bases, there was a span of 8 bases. CDR3 nucleotide sequence: TGTGCCAGTAGTATAAACCTGAGCTCTGGAAACACCATATATTTT. Protein: CASSINLSSGNTIYF.

On this clone: At the DNA level, this CDR3 is encoded by other sequences in the same sample as well. The V gene is TRBV10-3, the J gene TRBJ1-2, with 8 bases matching TRBD1. Germline V CDR1 and CDR2: ENHRY, SYGVKD. The ends lost 4 bases at V and 2 bases at J; junction bases unmatched: 0. The CDR3 loop spans 13 amino acids. CDR3 coding DNA: TGTGCCATCAGTGGACAGGGGAACTATGGCTACACCTTC. It codes for CAISGQGNYGYTF.

The chain carries TRBV11-2 and TRBJ1-6; 8 bases fit TRBD1. V trimming: 5 bases; J trimming: 6 bases; junction bases outside the gene matches: 9. Per germline, CDR1 SGHAT and CDR2 FQNNGV. The CDR3 is made up of 16 amino acids. The CDR3 sequence: CASSPGQGGSNSPLHF. In DNA form, the CDR3 reads TGTGCCAGCAGCCCCGGACAGGGTGGGAGTAATTCACCCCTCCACTTT.

Written as DNA, the CDR3 is TGTGCCAGCAGTGATGTAGCAGCCGATAATTCACCCCTCCACTTT. It specifies CASSDVAADNSPLHF. The J gene is TRBJ1-6, the V gene TRBV6-1; D is ambiguous. This CDR3 region has 15 residues. V was cut by 3 bases and J by 5 bases, with 11 bases left in between. CDR1 and CDR2 from the germline V gene are MNHNS and SASEGT.

The chain links TRBV9 to TRBJ2-7; tentatively, D is TRBD2 (5 bases). The CDR3 runs to 13 residues. Germline V gives CDR1 SGDLS, CDR2 YYNGEE. V lost 2 bases and J lost 3, with 9 bases in between. The CDR3 is CASSVGLNYEQYF. CDR3 sequence (DNA): TGTGCCAGCAGCGTCGGACTCAACTACGAGCAGTACTTC.

The chain is built from TRBV7-3 and TRBJ1-6; D might be TRBD1 (6 bases). Germline CDR1 is SGHTA and CDR2 is FQGTGA. The CDR3 has 14 residues. The ends were cut back, 3 bases at V and 7 bases at J, with 10 bases in the middle. The CDR3 is CASSFQGQNSPLHF. The CDR3 coding sequence is TGTGCCAGCAGCTTTCAGGGGCAGAATTCACCCCTCCACTTT.

This clone appeared once. This chain uses TRBV19 with TRBJ2-3, with 9 bases matching TRBD1. J was trimmed by 14 bases and V by 3 bases; bases with no gene match: 12. The CDR3 is 14 amino acids. Germline CDR1 and CDR2: LNHDA and SQIVND (reference sequence). DNA of the CDR3: TGTGCCAGTAGTATCGCATTCGGACAGGGGCCTGGGTATTTT. It yields the protein CASSIAFGQGPGYF.

J is TRBJ1-2 and V is TRBV19; D is possibly TRBD1 (5 bases). Germline V CDR1 and CDR2: LNHDA, SQIVND (reference sequence). Trimming shortened V by 8 bases and J by 4 bases, and 29 bases separated the two germline ends. The CDR3 sequence is 18 residues long. The CDR3 region is CASPVFSSPETGLYGYTF. The CDR3 DNA reads TGTGCCAGTCCAGTATTTAGTAGTCCGGAAACAGGCCTCTATGGCTACACCTTC.

This clone was picked up a small number of times. A far larger clone is one base from this, pointing to a likely read error. The sample has other DNA sequences that encode this CDR3 too. J is TRBJ2-1 and V is TRBV11-2; D unresolved. The length of the CDR3 is 13 residues. Per the germline V gene, CDR1 is SGHAT and CDR2 is FQNNGV. The V and J ends lost 0 bases and 8 bases respectively, with 8 bases between them. CDR3 loop: CASSLEGSDEQFF. Written as DNA, the CDR3 is TGTGCCAGCAGCTTAGAGGGCAGCGATGAGCAGTTCTTC. Supplemented by reference TRBV11-2 and TRBJ2-1, the full variable domain reads EAGVAQSPRYKIIEKRQSVAFWCNPISGHATLYWYQQILGQGPKLLIQFQNNGVVDDSQLPKDRFSAERLKGVDSTLKIQPAKLEDSAVYLCASSLEGSDEQFFGPGTRLTVL.

The chain has TRBV9 and TRBJ1-2; no clear D. V lost 0 bases and J lost 8, with 14 bases in between. Germline V CDR1 and CDR2: SGDLS, YYNGEE. This CDR3 contains 14 residues. The CDR3 spells CASSVEPKWLGYTF. The DNA of the CDR3 is TGTGCCAGCAGCGTAGAACCTAAGTGGTTGGGCTACACCTTC.

The chain is built from TRBV6-5 and TRBJ2-7; D remains unclear. This CDR3 is 13 amino acids long. The V end lost 7 bases, the J end lost 7 bases, and 17 bases lay between the germline ends. CDR1 is MNHEY and CDR2 is SVGAGI in the germline V gene. CDR3 sequence: CASITPGTREQYF. CDR3 sequence (DNA): TGTGCCAGCATCACTCCAGGAACGAGGGAGCAGTACTTC.

Of note for this clone: The junction differs from germline at one of its ends, possibly a read error. The chain couples TRBV18 to TRBJ2-4; possibly TRBD1 or TRBD2 for D (5 bases each). CDR1 KGHSH and CDR2 LQKENI come from the germline V gene. This CDR3 contains 11 residues. The CDR3 DNA follows: TGTGCCAGCTCACCAGAGGGACGACCACGCTTC. Translated: CASSPEGRPRF.

This clone has only a few counts. This chain connects TRBV25-1 to TRBJ2-3; D may correspond to TRBD1 or TRBD2 (5 bases each). This CDR3 region has 15 residues. The germline gives CDR1 MGHDK, CDR2 SYGVNS. The V end was cut by 5 bases, the J end by 4 bases, with 16 bases between. The CDR3 is CASSLLGVAPDTQYF. The CDR3 coding sequence is TGTGCCAGCAGTCTCTTAGGGGTAGCGCCAGATACGCAGTATTTT.

This chain joins TRBV30 and TRBJ1-2; no clear D. V was pared by 5 bases and J by 7 bases, with 11 bases between. The CDR3 is 11 amino acids. In germline, CDR1 is GTSNPN, CDR2 SVGIG (reference sequence). The CDR3 loop is CAWETQGGYTF. The DNA of the CDR3 is TGTGCCTGGGAGACCCAAGGTGGCTACACCTTC.

This clone was seen ten or more times. The rearrangement uses TRBV27 and TRBJ1-5; no clear D gene. This CDR3 has 13 residues. V was cut by 6 bases and J by 5 bases, with 11 bases left in between. In germline, CDR1 is MNHEY, CDR2 SMNVEV (reference sequence). CDR3 in DNA: TGTGCCAGCAGCGAGCGAGGCCATCAGCCCCAGCATTTT. It codes for CASSERGHQPQHF.

J is TRBJ2-3 and V is TRBV6-1; D remains unclear. V was pared by 0 bases and J by 0 bases, with 10 bases between. CDR1 is MNHNS, CDR2 SASEGT, per germline. The CDR3 covers 16 residues. CDR3 residues: CASSEAPISSTDTQYF. The CDR3, as DNA: TGTGCCAGCAGTGAAGCCCCGATTTCTAGCACAGATACGCAGTATTTT.

V and J are TRBV6-1 and TRBJ2-7; D is perhaps TRBD2 (5 bases). This CDR3 comprises 11 residues. Germline assignment: CDR1 MNHNS and CDR2 SASEGT. The V end lost 6 bases, the J end lost 7 bases, and 10 bases lay between the germline ends. CDR3 loop: CASSRDGEQYF. CDR3 bases: TGTGCCAGCAGCCGGGATGGGGAGCAGTACTTC.